A selection of T cell receptor beta chains follows, all from one sample in a study of cytomegalovirus exposure and HLA in healthy donors. Some clones are missing from TCRdb's copy, which holds only in-frame ones; the method was immunoSEQ multiplex PCR. The repertoire holds around 150,000 clones, with over 80% as singletons. The sequencing input was PBMCs. These TCRs come from a human donor in good health. The CDR3 runs from the conserved cysteine through the conserved F or W. D genes are given only for firm matches. Clone size is given for some rows only: seen once, a few or many times, or a class if the clone is expanded.

abundance,v_gene,j_gene,d_gene,CDR3nt,CDR3aa
-,TRBV10-3,TRBJ2-6,TRBD1,TGTGCCATCAGTGTTGAGGGGACAGTTGGGGCCAACGTCCTGACCTTC,CAISVEGTVGANVLTF
once,TRBV15,TRBJ1-3,-,TGTGCCACCAGCAGAGATCAGAACTCTGGAAACACCATATATTTT,CATSRDQNSGNTIYF
-,TRBV7-2,TRBJ1-5,-,TGTGCCAGCAGCTTAGTTTTGCTAGATCAGCCCCAGCATTTT,CASSLVLLDQPQHF
-,TRBV6-1,TRBJ2-1,-,TGTGCCAGCAGTGAGTTCAGCAATGAGCAGTTCTTC,CASSEFSNEQFF
-,TRBV12-2,TRBJ1-4,-,TGTGCAAGTCGCTGCCGCGGGGGTGGGGCAGCTTACGAAAAACTGTTTTTT,CASRCRGGGAAYEKLFF
-,TRBV9,TRBJ2-5,-,TGTGCCAGCAGCGTAGCTACTGAGACCCAGTACTTC,CASSVATETQYF
-,TRBV11-3,TRBJ1-3,-,TGTGCCAGCAGCTATGTGCCAGGTTCTGGAAACACCATATATTTT,CASSYVPGSGNTIYF
once,TRBV19,TRBJ1-2,TRBD1,TGTGCCAGTAGTCCCTCGACAGGGACTAACTATGGCTACACCTTC,CASSPSTGTNYGYTF
-,TRBV10-3,TRBJ1-1,-,TGTGCCATCAGTACCTCATATGGGGGGAGCGCTGAAGCTTTCTTT,CAISTSYGGSAEAFF
-,TRBV2,TRBJ2-6,-,TGTGCCAGCTCAAGGGGCTCTGGGGCCAACGTCCTGACTTTC,CASSRGSGANVLTF
-,TRBV5-1,TRBJ1-1,TRBD1,TGCGCCAGCAGCTTACAGGGGGACGCTGAAGCTTTCTTT,CASSLQGDAEAFF
-,TRBV7-9,TRBJ2-5,TRBD1,TGTGCCAGCAGCTTGGGACAGGGGGCAAATGAGACCCAGTACTTC,CASSLGQGANETQYF
-,TRBV27,TRBJ2-7,TRBD1,TGTGCCAGCAGTTTAGGACGGGACAGGATATACGAGCAGTACTTC,CASSLGRDRIYEQYF
-,TRBV11-3,TRBJ2-2,-,TGTGCCAGCAGCTTAGTCTTTAGCGGTAACACCGGGGAGCTGTTTTTT,CASSLVFSGNTGELFF
-,TRBV18,TRBJ2-1,TRBD2,TGTGCCAGCTCGGGGACTAGCGGGGCCATCTACAATGAGCAGTTCTTC,CASSGTSGAIYNEQFF
-,TRBV9,TRBJ2-7,TRBD1,TGTGCCAGCAGCGCTGACAGGGGAATAGCCCCCTACGAGCAGTACTTC,CASSADRGIAPYEQYF
-,TRBV5-6,TRBJ1-2,-,TGTGCCAGCAGCTTCTCAACAGGGTCGGGCTATGGCTACACCTTC,CASSFSTGSGYGYTF
-,TRBV5-1,TRBJ2-7,TRBD2,TGCGCCAGCAGCTATAGCGGGGGGGCCCTCGAGCAGTACTTC,CASSYSGGALEQYF
-,TRBV18,TRBJ2-7,TRBD1,TGTGCCAGCTCACACCGGGACAGGGTCAACGAGCAGTACTTC,CASSHRDRVNEQYF
-,TRBV7-9,TRBJ2-3,TRBD2,TGTGCCAGCAGCCGGGGCGGGGGGATAACAGATACGCAGTATTTT,CASSRGGGITDTQYF
-,TRBV2,TRBJ1-5,TRBD1,TGTGCCAGCAGTATCGGACAGGGGTTTCAGCCCCAGCATTTT,CASSIGQGFQPQHF
once,TRBV4-1,TRBJ2-7,TRBD1,TGCGCCAGCAGCGTCGAACTAAACAGGGGTTACTCCTACGAGCAGTACTTC,CASSVELNRGYSYEQYF
-,TRBV11-2,TRBJ1-2,TRBD1,TGTGCCAGCTCGGTGGACAGGGGCAATGGCTACACCTTC,CASSVDRGNGYTF
-,TRBV10-1,TRBJ1-1,-,TGCGCCAGCGGGAGCGGAACTGAAGCTTTCTTT,CASGSGTEAFF
-,TRBV5-6,TRBJ2-1,-,TGTGCCAGCAGCTGGAAGGAGGGTGAGCAGTTCTTC,CASSWKEGEQFF
-,TRBV2,TRBJ1-1,-,TGTGCCAGCAACTGGGACATACCTATGAACACTGAAGCTTTCTTT,CASNWDIPMNTEAFF
-,TRBV11-3,TRBJ2-5,TRBD2,TGTGCCAGTCGTTGGGACTACGCGGAGACCCAGTACTTC,CASRWDYAETQYF
few,TRBV4-1,TRBJ2-3,-,TGCGCCAGCAGCCGGACGGGGGCAGATACGCAGTATTTT,CASSRTGADTQYF
-,TRBV7-8,TRBJ1-5,TRBD1,TGTGCCAGCAGCCCAACGGACAGGGGGTGGAGGGATCAGCCCCAGCATTTT,CASSPTDRGWRDQPQHF
-,TRBV7-6,TRBJ2-1,-,TGTGCCAGCAGCTTAGCGGGGGGTCGGCATGAGCAGTTCTTC,CASSLAGGRHEQFF
-,TRBV29-1,TRBJ2-2,TRBD1,TGCAGCGTTACCGCCGGGACAGGGGGTCATACCGGGGAGCTGTTTTTT,CSVTAGTGGHTGELFF
-,TRBV6-6,TRBJ2-1,TRBD1,TGTGCCAGCAGTTACGGGACAGGGCATATGGGTGGGCAGTTCTTC,CASSYGTGHMGGQFF
few,TRBV9,TRBJ2-3,-,TGTGCCAGCAGCGTAGATTCTGGCGGGGGCACAGATACGCAGTATTTT,CASSVDSGGGTDTQYF
-,TRBV4-3,TRBJ1-5,-,TGCGCCAGCAGCCAAGATTCACACACTAGCAATCAGCCCCAGCATTTT,CASSQDSHTSNQPQHF
-,TRBV5-1,TRBJ2-7,TRBD2,TGCGCCAGCAGCTCCGGGGGGTTGGGGGGCGAGCAGTACTTC,CASSSGGLGGEQYF
once,TRBV6-5,TRBJ2-7,-,TGTGCCAGCAGCCGGGGTAGTTACGAGCAGTACTTC,CASSRGSYEQYF
once,TRBV18,TRBJ2-3,-,TGTGCCAGCTCACCTTTAGGAGTATCTAGCACAGATACGCAGTATTTT,CASSPLGVSSTDTQYF
-,TRBV27,TRBJ1-2,-,TGTGCCAGCGGTCGGCTACAGGGCTATGGCTACACCTTC,CASGRLQGYGYTF
few,TRBV5-5,TRBJ1-2,TRBD1,TGTGCCAGCAGCTGGGCGGGACAGGGTGGCTATGGCTACACCTTC,CASSWAGQGGYGYTF
-,TRBV19,TRBJ2-3,-,TGTGCCAGTAAGGTCAGCGGCACGTCAGGCACAGATACGCAGTATTTT,CASKVSGTSGTDTQYF
-,TRBV6-1,TRBJ2-3,TRBD2,TGTGCCAGCAGGGGACTAGCGGGGGAGCAGGTTACGCAGTATTTT,CASRGLAGEQVTQYF
-,TRBV4-1,TRBJ2-1,TRBD1,TGCGCCAGCAGCCAAACGGGACAGTCTTACTACAATGAGCAGTTCTTC,CASSQTGQSYYNEQFF
-,TRBV5-1,TRBJ2-7,TRBD1,TGCGCCAGCAGCTGGGACAGGGTATCCGAGCAGTACTTC,CASSWDRVSEQYF
-,TRBV10-1,TRBJ1-2,TRBD1,TGCGCCAGAATAGGGACAGGGGACACCCATGGCTACACCTTC,CARIGTGDTHGYTF
few,TRBV28,TRBJ1-1,-,TGTGCCAGCAGTTTTCTTACTGAAGCTTTCTTT,CASSFLTEAFF
-,TRBV6-5,TRBJ1-4,-,TGTGCCAGCAGTTACTCGGGGGCGCGAACTAATGAAAAACTGTTTTTT,CASSYSGARTNEKLFF
-,TRBV5-1,TRBJ1-2,TRBD1,TGCGCCAGCAGCGCGGACAGGCCCTATGGCTACACCTTC,CASSADRPYGYTF
-,TRBV19,TRBJ2-1,TRBD1,TGTGCCAGTAGTCCAACAGGGGAAGTTTCCTACAATGAGCAGTTCTTC,CASSPTGEVSYNEQFF
-,TRBV7-3,TRBJ1-5,-,TGTGCCAGCAGCCTACTGCTTCTAAATCAGCCCCAGCATTTT,CASSLLLLNQPQHF
-,TRBV11-2,TRBJ1-5,TRBD1,TGTGCCAGCAGCCCGGACAGGGCCAGGCCCCAGCATTTT,CASSPDRARPQHF
-,TRBV5-8,TRBJ1-2,TRBD1,TGTGCCAGCAGCTTGGGGACAGGACACAACTATGGCTACACCTTC,CASSLGTGHNYGYTF
once,TRBV7-7,TRBJ2-5,-,TGTGCCAGCAGCGCAACGGGGGGCCCTCGCCAAGAGACCCAGTACTTC,CASSATGGPRQETQYF
-,TRBV4-3,TRBJ2-7,-,TGCGCCAGCAGCCAAGATTGGGCATACGAGCAGTACTTC,CASSQDWAYEQYF
-,TRBV14,TRBJ1-2,-,TGTGCCGGCAGCCAAGATTCGGGGTTCTATGGCTACACCTTC,CAGSQDSGFYGYTF
-,TRBV4-1,TRBJ1-1,-,TGCGCCAGCAGCCAAGGGGGAGGGGCGAACACTGAAGCTTTCTTT,CASSQGGGANTEAFF
once,TRBV7-2,TRBJ2-5,TRBD2,TGTGCCAGCAGCTTCTTCTCTAGCGGGGGTGAAGAGACCCAGTACTTC,CASSFFSSGGEETQYF
-,TRBV4-2,TRBJ2-5,TRBD1,TGTGCCAGCAGCCAAGCCCAGGCAGGGGGATTAATCCAAGAGACCCAGTACTTC,CASSQAQAGGLIQETQYF
-,TRBV11-1,TRBJ1-2,-,TGTGCCACCCTATCTAACTATGGCTACACCTTC,CATLSNYGYTF
-,TRBV13,TRBJ2-3,-,TGTGCCAGCAGTCCCAGGGATGGGGGGGCCACAGATACGCAGTATTTT,CASSPRDGGATDTQYF
-,TRBV7-9,TRBJ2-5,-,TGTGCCAGCAGCCCGGACACTGAGACCCAGTACTTC,CASSPDTETQYF